The sample holds a few counts of the clone carrying this TCR beta chain. The antigen is unknown. The CDR3 has 14 amino acids. In germline, CDR1 is SGHTS, CDR2 YDEGEE. V lost 0 bases, J lost 0 bases, and 4 bases lay in between. The sample is drawn from a study of post-analysis software for immune sequencing data. Study-level results: Roughly five TRBV segments appeared more often in patients than in controls, and TRBV5-6, TRBV5-1 and TRBV20-1 were among these. Under F measure analysis, samples from one preparation batch co-clustered strongly. Significantly decreased normalized Chao1 diversity was recorded for multiple sclerosis patients relative to controls.

Prepared TCR beta cDNA libraries contained unique molecular identifiers. Input populations of 1 to 10 million T cells gave rise to approximately 480,000 cDNA molecules. MiXCR, applied by TCRdb to the PCR reads, yields one record per CDR3 protein. The table includes a few hundred thousand distinct CDR3 sequences, around 37% detected once. This chain uses TRBV5-8 with TRBJ1-5; D is unresolved. The specimen was blood. The TCR sequence derives from a girl aged 10 to 17 with multiple sclerosis. The CDR3 here is CASSLGHSNQPQHF. The CDR3 region has the DNA TGTGCCAGCAGCTTGGGACATAGCAATCAGCCCCAGCATTTT.